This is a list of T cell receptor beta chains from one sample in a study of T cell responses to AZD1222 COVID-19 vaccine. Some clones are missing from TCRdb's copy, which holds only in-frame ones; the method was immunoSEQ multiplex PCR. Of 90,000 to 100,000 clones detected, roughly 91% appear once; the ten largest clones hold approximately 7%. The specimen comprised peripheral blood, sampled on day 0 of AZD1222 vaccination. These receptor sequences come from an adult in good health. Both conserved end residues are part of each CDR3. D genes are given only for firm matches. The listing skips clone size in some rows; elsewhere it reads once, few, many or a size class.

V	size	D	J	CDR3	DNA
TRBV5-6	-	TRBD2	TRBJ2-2	CASSLVGGAPNTGELFF	TGTGCCAGCAGCTTGGTCGGGGGGGCCCCGAACACCGGGGAGCTGTTTTTT
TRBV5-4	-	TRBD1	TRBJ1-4	CASSLPPLTGLSEKLFF	TGTGCCAGCAGCCTACCTCCATTGACAGGGCTTAGTGAAAAACTGTTTTTT
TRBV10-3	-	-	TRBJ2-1	CAIREDVSSYNEQFF	TGTGCCATCAGGGAGGACGTAAGCTCCTACAATGAGCAGTTCTTC
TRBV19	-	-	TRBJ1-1	CASSIRGQNTEAFF	TGTGCCAGTAGTATTCGGGGCCAGAACACTGAAGCTTTCTTT
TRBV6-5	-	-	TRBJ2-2	CASTSSGIPGELFF	TGTGCCAGCACCTCTTCGGGGATTCCCGGGGAGCTGTTTTTT
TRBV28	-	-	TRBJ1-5	CASRTPSGYSNQPQHF	TGTGCCAGCAGGACCCCCTCCGGATATAGCAATCAGCCCCAGCATTTT
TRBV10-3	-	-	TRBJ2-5	CAISEYAETQYF	TGTGCCATCAGTGAGTATGCGGAGACCCAGTACTTC
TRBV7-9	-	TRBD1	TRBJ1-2	CASSPGQGDYGYTF	TGTGCCAGCAGCCCTGGACAGGGCGACTATGGCTACACCTTC
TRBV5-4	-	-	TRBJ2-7	CASSLDRSYEQYF	TGTGCCAGCAGCTTGGACAGGTCGTACGAGCAGTACTTC
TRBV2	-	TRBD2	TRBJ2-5	CASKNSGKFQETQYF	TGTGCCAGCAAGAATAGCGGGAAGTTCCAAGAGACCCAGTACTTC
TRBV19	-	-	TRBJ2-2	CASSIVRPVGLGELFF	TGTGCCAGTAGTATAGTTCGCCCGGTAGGGCTCGGGGAGCTGTTTTTT
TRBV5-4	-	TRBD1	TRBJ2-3	CASRLDRVTDTQYF	TGTGCCAGCAGACTGGACAGGGTCACAGATACGCAGTATTTT
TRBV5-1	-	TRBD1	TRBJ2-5	CASNPGQGQETQYF	TGCGCCAGTAATCCGGGACAGGGGCAAGAGACCCAGTACTTC
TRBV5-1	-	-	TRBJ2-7	CASSLNDGAGYEQYF	TGCGCCAGCAGCTTGAACGACGGGGCGGGCTACGAGCAGTACTTC
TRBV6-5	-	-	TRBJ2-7	CASSYREENEQYF	TGTGCCAGCAGTTACAGGGAGGAAAACGAGCAGTACTTC
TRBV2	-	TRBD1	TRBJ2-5	CASSPGQGAFETQYF	TGTGCCAGCAGTCCTGGGCAGGGGGCGTTTGAGACCCAGTACTTC
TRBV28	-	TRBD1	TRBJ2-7	CASRSSGTAAYEQYF	TGTGCCAGCAGGTCCTCCGGGACAGCCGCCTACGAGCAGTACTTC
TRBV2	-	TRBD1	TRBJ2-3	CASSKGQGVDTQYF	TGTGCCAGCAGCAAGGGACAGGGCGTAGATACGCAGTATTTT
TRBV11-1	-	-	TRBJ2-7	CASSPQGWDGAIKYF	TGTGCCAGCAGCCCTCAGGGGTGGGACGGTGCTATCAAGTACTTC
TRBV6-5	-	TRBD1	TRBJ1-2	CASSYRTGGGGYTF	TGTGCCAGCAGTTACCGGACAGGGGGCGGCGGCTACACCTTC
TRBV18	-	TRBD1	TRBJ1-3	CASSSPQGASGNTIYF	TGTGCCAGCTCTTCCCCCCAGGGGGCTTCAGGAAACACCATATATTTT
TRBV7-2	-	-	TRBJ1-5	CASSLQGLGNQPQHF	TGTGCCAGCAGCCTACAGGGCCTTGGCAATCAGCCCCAGCATTTT
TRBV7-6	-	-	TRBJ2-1	CASSPGPNEWFF	TGTGCCAGCAGCCCAGGTCCCAACGAGTGGTTCTTC
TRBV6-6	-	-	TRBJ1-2	CASSYDTATMEGYTF	TGTGCCAGCAGTTACGACACAGCTACCATGGAGGGCTACACCTTC
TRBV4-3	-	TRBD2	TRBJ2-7	CASSQQPPGLAGNYEQYF	TGCGCCAGCAGCCAACAACCCCCGGGACTAGCGGGAAACTACGAGCAGTACTTC
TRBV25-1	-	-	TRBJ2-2	CASSASSAPNTGELFF	TGTGCCAGCAGTGCGTCTAGCGCCCCGAACACCGGGGAGCTGTTTTTT
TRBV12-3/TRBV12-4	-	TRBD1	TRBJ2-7	CASSFEQGNEQYF	TGTGCCAGCAGTTTCGAACAGGGGAACGAGCAGTACTTC
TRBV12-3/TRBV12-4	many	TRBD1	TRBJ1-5	CASSLGQGEPQHF	TGTGCCAGCAGTTTAGGACAGGGTGAGCCCCAGCATTTT
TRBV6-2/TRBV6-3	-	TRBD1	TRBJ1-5	CASSDISGTGYYSGNQPQHF	TGTGCCAGCAGCGATATTTCCGGGACAGGGTATTATAGTGGCAATCAGCCCCAGCATTTT
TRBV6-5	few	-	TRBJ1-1	CASVRAGSITEAFF	TGTGCCAGCGTCAGGGCAGGGTCGATCACTGAAGCTTTCTTT
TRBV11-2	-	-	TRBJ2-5	CASSLGRVETQYF	TGTGCCAGCAGCTTAGGCAGGGTTGAGACCCAGTACTTC
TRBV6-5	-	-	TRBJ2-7	CASSYVDTAEQYF	TGTGCCAGCAGTTACGTGGACACCGCCGAGCAGTACTTC
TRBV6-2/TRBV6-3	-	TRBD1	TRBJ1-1	CASSYPADRAPRAFF	TGTGCCAGCAGTTACCCGGCGGACAGGGCGCCCAGAGCTTTCTTT
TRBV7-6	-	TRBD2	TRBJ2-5	CASSPGTSGGNQETQYF	TGTGCCAGCAGCCCCGGGACTAGCGGGGGGAACCAAGAGACCCAGTACTTC
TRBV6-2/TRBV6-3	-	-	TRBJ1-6	CASSLQGGNSPLHF	TGTGCCAGCAGTTTACAGGGAGGTAATTCACCCCTCCACTTT
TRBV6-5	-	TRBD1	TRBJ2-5	CASSYSGTGVETQYF	TGTGCCAGCAGTTACTCGGGGACAGGGGTTGAGACCCAGTACTTC
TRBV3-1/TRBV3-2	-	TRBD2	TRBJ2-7	CASSQTSGRAGLQYF	TGTGCCAGCAGCCAAACTAGCGGGAGGGCCGGGCTCCAGTACTTC
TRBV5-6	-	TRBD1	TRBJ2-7	CASSSGQGTFYEQYF	TGTGCCAGCAGCTCGGGACAGGGAACTTTCTACGAGCAGTACTTC
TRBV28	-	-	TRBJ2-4	CASSDRGRAKNIQYF	TGTGCCAGCAGTGATAGGGGGAGGGCCAAAAACATTCAGTACTTC
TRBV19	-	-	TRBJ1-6	CASNSGTNPIFYNSPLHF	TGTGCCAGTAATTCCGGGACAAATCCTATCTTTTATAATTCACCCCTCCACTTT
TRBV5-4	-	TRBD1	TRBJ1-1	CASSLGTGRTGAFF	TGTGCCAGCAGCTTGGGGACAGGTCGGACAGGAGCTTTCTTT
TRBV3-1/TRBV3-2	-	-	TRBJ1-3	CASSQVGNTIYF	TGTGCCAGCAGCCAAGTAGGAAACACCATATATTTT
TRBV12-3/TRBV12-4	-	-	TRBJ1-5	CASSLMEQPQHF	TGTGCCAGCAGTTTAATGGAGCAGCCCCAGCATTTT
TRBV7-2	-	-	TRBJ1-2	CASSFQGSYYGYTF	TGTGCCAGCAGCTTCCAGGGAAGTTACTATGGCTACACCTTC
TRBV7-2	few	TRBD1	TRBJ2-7	CASSPRVGTAAYEQYF	TGTGCCAGCAGCCCTAGGGTTGGGACAGCCGCCTACGAGCAGTACTTC
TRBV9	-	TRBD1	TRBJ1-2	CASSPQTGAYGYTF	TGTGCCAGCAGCCCGCAGACAGGGGCGTATGGCTACACCTTC
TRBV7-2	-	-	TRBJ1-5	CASSLHRANQPQHF	TGTGCCAGCAGCTTACACAGGGCCAATCAGCCCCAGCATTTT
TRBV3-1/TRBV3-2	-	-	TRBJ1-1	CASSQSDRNTEAFF	TGTGCCAGCAGCCAATCCGACAGGAACACTGAAGCTTTCTTT
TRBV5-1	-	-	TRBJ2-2	CASSLGNGRAGELFF	TGCGCCAGCAGCTTGGGGAACGGACGGGCCGGGGAGCTGTTTTTT
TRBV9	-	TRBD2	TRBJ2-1	CASSPSRMTSGINEQFF	TGTGCCAGCAGCCCCTCCCGGATGACTAGCGGGATCAACGAGCAGTTCTTC
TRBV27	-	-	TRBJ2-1	CASSLLAASSTEQFF	TGTGCCAGCAGTTTGTTAGCGGCCTCCTCTACGGAGCAGTTCTTC
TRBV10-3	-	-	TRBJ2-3	CAISDPGGLDTQYF	TGTGCCATCAGCGACCCCGGAGGATTGGATACGCAGTATTTT
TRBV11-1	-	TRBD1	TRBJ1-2	CASSPTGRSGGYTF	TGTGCCAGCAGCCCGACAGGGAGGTCGGGTGGCTACACCTTC
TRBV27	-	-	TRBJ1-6	CASSLSGGSYNSPLHF	TGTGCCAGCAGTTTATCGGGAGGCTCCTATAATTCACCCCTCCACTTT
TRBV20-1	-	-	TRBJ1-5	CSASNPEGSNQPQHF	TGCAGTGCTAGTAACCCTGAGGGGAGCAATCAGCCCCAGCATTTT
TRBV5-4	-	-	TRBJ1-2	CASSLGHGNYGYTF	TGTGCCAGCAGCTTGGGCCACGGTAACTATGGCTACACCTTC
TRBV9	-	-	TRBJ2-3	CASSVASGTDTQYF	TGTGCCAGCAGCGTAGCTAGCGGCACAGATACGCAGTATTTT
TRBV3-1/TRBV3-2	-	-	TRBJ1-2	CASSPYLQANYGYTF	TGTGCCAGCAGCCCCTACCTCCAAGCTAACTATGGCTACACCTTC
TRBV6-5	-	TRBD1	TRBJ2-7	CASRTGTGKDYEQYF	TGTGCCAGCAGAACCGGGACAGGGAAGGACTACGAGCAGTACTTC
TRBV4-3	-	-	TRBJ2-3	CASSRGTMGTDTQYF	TGCGCCAGCAGCCGCGGGACCATGGGCACAGATACGCAGTATTTT